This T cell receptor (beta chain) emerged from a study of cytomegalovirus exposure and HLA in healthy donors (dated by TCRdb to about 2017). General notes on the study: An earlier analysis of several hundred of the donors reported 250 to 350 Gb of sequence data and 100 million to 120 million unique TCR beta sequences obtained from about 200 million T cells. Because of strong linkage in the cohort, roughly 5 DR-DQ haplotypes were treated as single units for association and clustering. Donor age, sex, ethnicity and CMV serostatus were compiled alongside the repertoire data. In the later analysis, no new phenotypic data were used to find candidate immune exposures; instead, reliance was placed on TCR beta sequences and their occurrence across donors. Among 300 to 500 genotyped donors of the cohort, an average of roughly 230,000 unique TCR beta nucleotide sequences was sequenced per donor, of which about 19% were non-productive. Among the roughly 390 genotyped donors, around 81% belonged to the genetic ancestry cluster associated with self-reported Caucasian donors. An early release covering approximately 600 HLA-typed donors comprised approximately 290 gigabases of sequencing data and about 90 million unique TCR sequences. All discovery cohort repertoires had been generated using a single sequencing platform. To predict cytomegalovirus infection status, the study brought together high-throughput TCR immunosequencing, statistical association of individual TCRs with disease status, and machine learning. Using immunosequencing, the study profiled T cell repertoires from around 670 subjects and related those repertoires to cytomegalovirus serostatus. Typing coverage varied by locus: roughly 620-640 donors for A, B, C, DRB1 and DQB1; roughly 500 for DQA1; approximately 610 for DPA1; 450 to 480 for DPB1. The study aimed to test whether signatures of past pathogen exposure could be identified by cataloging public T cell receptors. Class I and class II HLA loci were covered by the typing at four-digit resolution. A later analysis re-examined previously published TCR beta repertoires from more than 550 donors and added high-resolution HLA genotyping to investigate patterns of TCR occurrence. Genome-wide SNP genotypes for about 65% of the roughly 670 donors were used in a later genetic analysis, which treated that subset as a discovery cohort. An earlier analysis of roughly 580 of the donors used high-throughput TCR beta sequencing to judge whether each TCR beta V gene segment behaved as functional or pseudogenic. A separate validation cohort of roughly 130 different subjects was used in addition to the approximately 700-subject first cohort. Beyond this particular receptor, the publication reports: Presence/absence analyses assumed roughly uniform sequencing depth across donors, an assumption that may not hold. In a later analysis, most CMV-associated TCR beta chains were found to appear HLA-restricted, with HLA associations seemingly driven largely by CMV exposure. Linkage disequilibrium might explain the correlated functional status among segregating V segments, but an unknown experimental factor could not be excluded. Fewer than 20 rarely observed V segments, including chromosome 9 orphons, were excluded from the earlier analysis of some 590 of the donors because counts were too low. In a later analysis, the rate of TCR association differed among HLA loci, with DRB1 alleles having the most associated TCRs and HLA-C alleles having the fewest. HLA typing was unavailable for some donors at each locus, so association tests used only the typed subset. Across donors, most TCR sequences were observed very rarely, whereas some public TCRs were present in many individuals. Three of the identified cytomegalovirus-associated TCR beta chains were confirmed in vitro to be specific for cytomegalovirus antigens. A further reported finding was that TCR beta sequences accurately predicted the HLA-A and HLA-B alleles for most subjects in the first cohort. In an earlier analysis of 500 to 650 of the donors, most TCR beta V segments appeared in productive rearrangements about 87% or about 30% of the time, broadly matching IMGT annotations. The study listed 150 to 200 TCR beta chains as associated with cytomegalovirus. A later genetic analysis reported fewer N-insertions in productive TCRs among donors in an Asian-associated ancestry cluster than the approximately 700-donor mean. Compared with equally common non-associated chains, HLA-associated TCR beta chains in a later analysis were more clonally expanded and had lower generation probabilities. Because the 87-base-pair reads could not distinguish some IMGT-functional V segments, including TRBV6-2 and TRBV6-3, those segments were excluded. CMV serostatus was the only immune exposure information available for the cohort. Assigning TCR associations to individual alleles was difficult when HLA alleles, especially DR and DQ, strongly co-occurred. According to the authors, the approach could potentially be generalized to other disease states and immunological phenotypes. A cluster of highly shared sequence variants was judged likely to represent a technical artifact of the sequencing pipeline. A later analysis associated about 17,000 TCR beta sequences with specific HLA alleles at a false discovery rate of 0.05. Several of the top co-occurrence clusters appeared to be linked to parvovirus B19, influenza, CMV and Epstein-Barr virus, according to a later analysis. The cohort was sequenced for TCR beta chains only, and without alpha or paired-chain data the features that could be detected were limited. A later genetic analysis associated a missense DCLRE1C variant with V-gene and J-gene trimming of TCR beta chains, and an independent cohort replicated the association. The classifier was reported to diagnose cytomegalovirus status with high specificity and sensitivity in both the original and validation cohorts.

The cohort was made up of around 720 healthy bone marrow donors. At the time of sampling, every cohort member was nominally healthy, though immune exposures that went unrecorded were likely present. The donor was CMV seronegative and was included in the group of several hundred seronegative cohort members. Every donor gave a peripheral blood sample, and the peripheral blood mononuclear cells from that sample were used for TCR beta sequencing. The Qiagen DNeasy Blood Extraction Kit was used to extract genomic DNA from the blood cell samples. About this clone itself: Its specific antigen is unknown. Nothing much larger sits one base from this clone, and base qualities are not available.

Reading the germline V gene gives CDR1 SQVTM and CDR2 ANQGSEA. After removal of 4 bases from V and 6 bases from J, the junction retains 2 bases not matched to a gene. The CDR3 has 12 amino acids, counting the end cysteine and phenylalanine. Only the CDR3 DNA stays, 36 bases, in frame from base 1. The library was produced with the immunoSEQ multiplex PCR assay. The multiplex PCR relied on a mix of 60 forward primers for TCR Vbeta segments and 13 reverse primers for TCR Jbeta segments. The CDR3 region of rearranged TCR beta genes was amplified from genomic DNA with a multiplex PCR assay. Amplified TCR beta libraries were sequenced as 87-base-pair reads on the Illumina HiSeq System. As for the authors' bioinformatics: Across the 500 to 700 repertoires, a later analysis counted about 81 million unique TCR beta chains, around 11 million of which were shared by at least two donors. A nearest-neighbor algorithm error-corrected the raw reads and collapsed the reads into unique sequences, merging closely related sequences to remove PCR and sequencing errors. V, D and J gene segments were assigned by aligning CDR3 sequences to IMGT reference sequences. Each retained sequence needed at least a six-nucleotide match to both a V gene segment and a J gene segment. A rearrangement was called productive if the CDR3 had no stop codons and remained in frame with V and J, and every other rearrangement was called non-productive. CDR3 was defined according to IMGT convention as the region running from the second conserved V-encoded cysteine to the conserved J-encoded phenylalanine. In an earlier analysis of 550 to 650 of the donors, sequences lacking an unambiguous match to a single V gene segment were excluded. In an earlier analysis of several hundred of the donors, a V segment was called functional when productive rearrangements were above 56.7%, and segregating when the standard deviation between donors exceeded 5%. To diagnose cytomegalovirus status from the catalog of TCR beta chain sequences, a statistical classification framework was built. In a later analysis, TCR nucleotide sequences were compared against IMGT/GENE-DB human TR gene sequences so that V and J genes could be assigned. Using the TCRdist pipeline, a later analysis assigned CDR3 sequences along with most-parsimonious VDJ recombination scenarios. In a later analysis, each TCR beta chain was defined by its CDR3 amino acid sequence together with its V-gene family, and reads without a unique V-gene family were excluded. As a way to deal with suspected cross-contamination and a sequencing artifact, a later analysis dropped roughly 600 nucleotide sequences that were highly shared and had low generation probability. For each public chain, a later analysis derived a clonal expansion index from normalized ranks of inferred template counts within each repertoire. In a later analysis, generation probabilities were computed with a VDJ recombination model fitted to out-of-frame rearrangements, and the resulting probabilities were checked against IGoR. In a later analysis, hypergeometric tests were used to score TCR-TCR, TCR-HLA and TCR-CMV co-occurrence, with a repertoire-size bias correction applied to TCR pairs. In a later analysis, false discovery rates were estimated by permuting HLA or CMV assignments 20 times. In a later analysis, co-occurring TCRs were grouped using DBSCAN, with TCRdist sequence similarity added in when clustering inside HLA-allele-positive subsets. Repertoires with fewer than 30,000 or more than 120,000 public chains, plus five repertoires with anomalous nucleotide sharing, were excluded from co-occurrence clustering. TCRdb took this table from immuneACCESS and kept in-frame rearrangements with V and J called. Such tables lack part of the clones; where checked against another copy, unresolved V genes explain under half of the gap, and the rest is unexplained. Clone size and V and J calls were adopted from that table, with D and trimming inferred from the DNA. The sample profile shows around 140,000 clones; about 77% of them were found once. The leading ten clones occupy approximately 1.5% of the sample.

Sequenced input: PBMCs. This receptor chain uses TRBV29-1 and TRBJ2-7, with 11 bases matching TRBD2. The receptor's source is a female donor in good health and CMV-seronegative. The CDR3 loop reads CSVGLAGGEQYF. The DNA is TGCAGCGTTGGTCTAGCGGGGGGCGAGCAGTACTTC.